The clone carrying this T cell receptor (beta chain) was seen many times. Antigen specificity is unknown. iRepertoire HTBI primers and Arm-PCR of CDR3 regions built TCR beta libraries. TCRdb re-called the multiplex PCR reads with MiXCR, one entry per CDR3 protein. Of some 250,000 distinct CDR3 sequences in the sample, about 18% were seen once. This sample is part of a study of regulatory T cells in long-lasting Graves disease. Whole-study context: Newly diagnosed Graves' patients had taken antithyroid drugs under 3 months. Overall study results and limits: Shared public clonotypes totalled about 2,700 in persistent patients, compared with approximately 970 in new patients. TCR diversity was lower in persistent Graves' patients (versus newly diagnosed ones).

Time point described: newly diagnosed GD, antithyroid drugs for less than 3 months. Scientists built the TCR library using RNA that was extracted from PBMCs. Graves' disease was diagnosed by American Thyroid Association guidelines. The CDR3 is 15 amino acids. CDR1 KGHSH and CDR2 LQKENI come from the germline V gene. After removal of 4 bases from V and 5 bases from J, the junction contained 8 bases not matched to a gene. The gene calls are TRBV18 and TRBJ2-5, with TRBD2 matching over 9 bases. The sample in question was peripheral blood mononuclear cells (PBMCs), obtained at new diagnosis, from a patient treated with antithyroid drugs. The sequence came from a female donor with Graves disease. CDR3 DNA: TGTGCCAGCTCACTTCAACTAGCGGGTCGGGAGACCCAGTACTTC. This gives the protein CASSLQLAGRETQYF.